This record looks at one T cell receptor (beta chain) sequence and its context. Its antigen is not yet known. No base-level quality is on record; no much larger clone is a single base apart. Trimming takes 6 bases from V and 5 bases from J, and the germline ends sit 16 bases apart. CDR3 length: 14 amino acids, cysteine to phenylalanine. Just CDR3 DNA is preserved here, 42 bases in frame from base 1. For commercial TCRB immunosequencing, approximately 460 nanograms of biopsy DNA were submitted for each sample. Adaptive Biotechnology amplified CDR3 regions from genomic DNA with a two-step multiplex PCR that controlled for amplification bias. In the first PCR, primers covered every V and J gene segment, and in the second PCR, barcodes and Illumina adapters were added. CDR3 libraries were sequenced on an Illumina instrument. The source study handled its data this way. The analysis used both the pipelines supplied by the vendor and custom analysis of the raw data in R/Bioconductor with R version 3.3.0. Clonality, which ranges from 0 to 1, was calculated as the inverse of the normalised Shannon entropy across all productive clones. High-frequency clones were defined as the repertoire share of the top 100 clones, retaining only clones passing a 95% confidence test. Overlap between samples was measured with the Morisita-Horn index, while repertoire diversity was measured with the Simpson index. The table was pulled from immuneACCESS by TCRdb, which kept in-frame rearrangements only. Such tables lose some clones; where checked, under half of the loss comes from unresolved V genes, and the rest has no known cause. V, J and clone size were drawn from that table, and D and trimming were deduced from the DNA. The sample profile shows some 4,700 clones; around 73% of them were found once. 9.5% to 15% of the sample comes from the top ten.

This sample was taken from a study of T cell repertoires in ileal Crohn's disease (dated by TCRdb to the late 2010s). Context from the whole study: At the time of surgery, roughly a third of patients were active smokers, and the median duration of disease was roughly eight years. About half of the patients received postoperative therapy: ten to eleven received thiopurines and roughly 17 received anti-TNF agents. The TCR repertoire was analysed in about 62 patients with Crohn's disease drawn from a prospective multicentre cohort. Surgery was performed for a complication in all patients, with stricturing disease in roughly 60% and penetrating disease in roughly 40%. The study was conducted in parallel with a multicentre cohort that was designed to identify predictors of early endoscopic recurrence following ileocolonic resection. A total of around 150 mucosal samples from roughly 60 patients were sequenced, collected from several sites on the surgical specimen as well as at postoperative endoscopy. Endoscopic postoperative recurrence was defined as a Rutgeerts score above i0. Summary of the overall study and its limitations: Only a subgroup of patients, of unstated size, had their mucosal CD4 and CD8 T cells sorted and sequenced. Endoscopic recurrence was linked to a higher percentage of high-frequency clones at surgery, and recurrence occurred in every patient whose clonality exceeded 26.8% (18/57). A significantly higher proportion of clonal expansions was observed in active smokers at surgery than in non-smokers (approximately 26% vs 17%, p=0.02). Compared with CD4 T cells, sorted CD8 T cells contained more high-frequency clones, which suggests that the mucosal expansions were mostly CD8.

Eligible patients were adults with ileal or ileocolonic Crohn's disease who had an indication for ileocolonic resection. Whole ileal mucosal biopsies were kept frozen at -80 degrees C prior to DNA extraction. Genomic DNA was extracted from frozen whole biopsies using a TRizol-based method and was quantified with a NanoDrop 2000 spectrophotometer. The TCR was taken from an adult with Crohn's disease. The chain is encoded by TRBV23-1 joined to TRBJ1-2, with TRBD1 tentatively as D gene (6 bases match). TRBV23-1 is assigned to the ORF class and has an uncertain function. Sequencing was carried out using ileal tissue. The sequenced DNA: TGCGCCAGCAGGGCGGGGGCAGGGGAATATGGCTACACCTTC. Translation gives CASRAGAGEYGYTF.